The clone carrying this T cell receptor beta chain was detected many times. Its antigen is as yet unknown. Germline assignment: CDR1 MNHNS and CDR2 SASEGT. The CDR3 sequence is 17 residues long. The V and J ends lost 4 bases and 0 bases, in that order; junction bases with no gene match: 7. From RNA transcripts, TCR beta CDR3 regions were amplified. HTBI primers were employed in a first-round RT-PCR of the TCR CDR3. MiXCR was run by TCRdb on the multiplex PCR reads, yielding one entry per CDR3 protein. Among a few hundred thousand distinct CDR3 sequences listed, roughly 20% were seen once. This sample stems from a study of T cells in Graves' hyperthyroidism and ophthalmopathy. As for the study in general: Staff took peripheral blood when the initial diagnosis was made, before any treatment began.

Study-wide results and caveats: Ophthalmopathy was told apart from stable hyperthyroidism by a 13 V-J model.

The diagnostic basis comprised clinical symptoms, serum thyroxine and TRAb, thyroid ultrasound and orbital computed tomography. PBMCs were derived from 10 ml fresh peripheral blood. The V call is TRBV6-1, the J call TRBJ1-5; 9 nucleotides match TRBD1. This clonotype was obtained from a man between 18 and 35 years old with Graves' hyperthyroidism. The specimen was blood. The CDR3 reads CASSGRQGGFSNQPQHF. Here the CDR3 DNA reads TGTGCCAGCAGTGGCCGACAGGGGGGCTTTAGCAATCAGCCCCAGCATTTT.